Described below is a single TCR beta chain sequence and its context. This clone was found once. This receptor's antigen is unknown. No quality values exist for individual bases; no much larger clone is one base distant. V is clipped by 8 bases and J by 5 bases, and the sequence between their germline boundaries is 9 bases long. Measured from the cysteine to the phenylalanine, the CDR3 is 11 residues long. CDR3 DNA only is kept here, 33 bases in frame from base 1. Sequences MNHEY (CDR1) and SMNVEV (CDR2) are obtained from the germline V gene (reference sequence). The time point label corresponds to: cells obtained before transplantation from donor or recipient. CD3+CD4+ and CD3+CD8+ populations were FACS-sorted from unstimulated pre-transplant donor and recipient cells taken from spleen or lymph nodes. Receptor libraries were prepared by the immunoSEQ multiplex PCR assay. For most patients, genomic DNA was isolated with the Qiagen DNeasy Blood and Tissue Kit and shipped frozen to Adaptive Biotechnologies for TCR sequencing. High-throughput TCR-beta CDR3 sequencing of genomic DNA from most patients was performed by Adaptive Biotechnologies. Processing in the source paper ran as follows. TCR sequencing data for around 19 patients were retrieved from Adaptive's ImmunoSEQ software; three other patients were processed with MiXCR and VDJtools. To correct CD4 versus CD8 sorting errors, sequences present in both subsets at a frequency ratio below 5:1 were removed. CDR3 nucleotide sequences shared between donor and recipient were removed because their origin could not be assigned. Alloreactive clones required at least 2-fold expansion over unstimulated cells and minimum CFSE-low frequency of 0.002% (template counts) or 0.001% (read counts). Mappable clones were those detected in sequenced pre-transplant spleen, lymph node, or MLR CFSE-low populations of the donor or recipient. The cumulative frequency of alloreactive clones was calculated as a percentage of all sequences, weighted by copy number. Held by TCRdb, this immuneACCESS table contains in-frame sequences only and omits some clones. Under half of the omission traces to an unresolved V gene where checked; the cause of the rest is unknown. The DNA gave D and trimming, while V, J and clone size come from that table. This sample gives about 120,000 clones in total; 85% to 95% of them show up just once. The ten largest clonotypes hold more than 0.95% of the sample.

This entry is derived from a study of graft-versus-host responses after intestinal transplantation (dated by TCRdb to the early 2020s). Turning to the overall study: The transplants that recipients got were multivisceral, liver-intestinal, or isolated intestinal. Donor T cell macrochimerism was defined as a peak of at least 4% donor T cells among recipient peripheral blood mononuclear cells. Of the roughly 25 intestinal transplant recipients enrolled in the cohort, one of whom was a retransplant, 3 patients without pretransplant specimens were excluded. To identify alloreactive clones, pre-transplant mixed lymphocyte reaction products were sequenced and then compared with unstimulated pre-transplant donor and recipient T cells. After intestinal transplantation, graft-versus-host and host-versus-graft alloreactive T cell clones were followed in the graft, circulation and bone marrow using bulk TCR-beta CDR3 sequencing. Rather than going through the commercial service, samples from three later patients were sequenced in-house on an Illumina MiSeq and processed with MiXCR. Anti-thymocyte globulin induction was given to all recipients, followed by maintenance tacrolimus and steroids for roughly 3 years. The research as a whole found: GvH clones turned up in recipient bone marrow, with some appearing earlier in ileal mucosa or blood, a pattern consistent with an intestinal mucosal origin. In patients with donor T cell macrochimerism, the allografts had high GvH to HvG T cell clonal ratios. The relatively low number and heterogeneity of intestinal transplant patients limited the conclusions. Early after transplant, peak levels of circulating GvH clones were found to be associated with declines in HvG clones.

This receptor chain uses TRBV27 and TRBJ1-2; the D gene cannot be resolved reliably. This TCR was recovered from a human donor who was the organ donor for an intestinal transplant. Source: unstimulated CD8+ T cells sorted from spleen or lymph node cells, taken before transplant. The DNA is TGTGCCAGCTGGGGATATTATGGCTACACCTTC. This codes for CASWGYYGYTF.